This entry is about one T cell receptor beta chain. This specimen belongs to a study of T cell changes during pregnancy in multiple sclerosis. With 5 bases clipped from V and 5 bases from J, the junction kept 5 bases outside the gene matches. Germline V CDR1 and CDR2: SQVTM, ANQGSEA. This CDR3 has 13 amino acids. Using immunoSEQ multiplex PCR, the repertoire was profiled, and TCRdb retains in-frame clones only, with some absent. The repertoire holds some 60,000 clones, roughly 93% seen once, with over 1.5% in the top ten. Sequences were derived from peripheral blood, sampled after pregnancy. The rearrangement links TRBV29-1 to TRBJ1-1; 10 bases are shared with TRBD1. The source of this sequence is a female donor with multiple sclerosis, enrolled in a pregnancy study. The CDR3 here is CSVRDRGGTEAFF. In nucleotides, the CDR3 is TGCAGCGTTCGGGACAGGGGAGGGACTGAAGCTTTCTTT.